The 5 T cell receptor beta chains below all came from one sample that was sequenced in a study of T cell changes during pregnancy in multiple sclerosis. Method: immunoSEQ multiplex PCR; TCRdb's copy keeps in-frame clones and lacks some. The sample yields tens of thousands of clones, about 90% seen once. Sequencing was performed on CD4+ T cells from peripheral blood mononuclear cells, taken before pregnancy. These receptors all come from a female donor with multiple sclerosis, enrolled in a pregnancy study.

This clone has a single count. The CDR3 loop is CASSSTGSYNEQFF. CDR3 DNA: TGTGCCAGCAGCTCGACAGGGTCCTACAATGAGCAGTTCTTC. The rearrangement uses TRBV7-3 and TRBJ2-1; TRBD1 matches 7 bases. This CDR3 spans 14 amino acids. V lost 4 bases, J lost 1 base, and 1 base stayed unmatched. Per the germline V gene, CDR1 is SGHTA and CDR2 is FQGTGA.

The rearrangement joins TRBV11-2 to TRBJ1-5; weak D call: TRBD1 (5 bases). CDR3 length: 15 amino acids. V gave up 5 bases and J gave up 0 bases, with 11 bases separating them. The germline gives CDR1 SGHAT, CDR2 FQNNGV. Written as DNA, the CDR3 is TGTGCCAGCAGCCCCCGGGGGGATAGCAATCAGCCCCAGCATTTT. This translates into CASSPRGDSNQPQHF. Together with reference TRBV11-2 and TRBJ1-5, the CDR3 gives the full variable domain: EAGVAQSPRYKIIEKRQSVAFWCNPISGHATLYWYQQILGQGPKLLIQFQNNGVVDDSQLPKDRFSAERLKGVDSTLKIQPAKLEDSAVYLCASSPRGDSNQPQHFGDGTRLSIL.

The genes are TRBV2 and TRBJ1-2, with D maybe TRBD1 (5 bases). This CDR3 has 13 amino acids. Germline V gene lookup returns CDR1 SNHLY and CDR2 FYNNEI. V dropped 4 bases and J dropped 8 bases, with 14 bases sitting between them. The CDR3 nucleotides are TGTGCCAGCAGTGTACAGGTCCTGGGAGGCTACACCTTC. Translation: CASSVQVLGGYTF.

This chain links TRBV11-2 with TRBJ2-1; possible D gene TRBD2, 5 bases. Germline assignment: CDR1 SGHAT and CDR2 FQNNGV. Trimming stripped 2 bases from V and 2 bases from J, with 10 bases between. There are 15 residues in the CDR3. CDR3 sequence (DNA): TGTGCCAGCAGCTTAAGTCCGGGAACCTACAATGAGCAGTTCTTC. Translated, it gives CASSLSPGTYNEQFF.

The chain uses TRBV5-1 and TRBJ2-5; perhaps TRBD1 as D (8 bases). V shed 1 base and J shed 5 bases, with 12 bases lying between them. The length of the CDR3 is 14 residues. The germline V gene encodes CDR1 SGHRS and CDR2 YFSETQ. As DNA, the CDR3 is TGCGCCAGCAGCTTGACAGGGGGGGGTGAGACCCAGTACTTC. Its translation is CASSLTGGGETQYF.